This T cell receptor (beta chain) was recorded in a study of blood T cell repertoires in COVID-19. Study at large: COVID-19 samples collected from the United States, Italy and Spain covered acute and convalescent phases.

Original methodology: The assay estimated nucleated cells by amplifying reference gene primers. Generated by immunoSEQ multiplex PCR, the TCRdb table keeps only in-frame clones and is missing some. For V, J and clone size, that table is used; D and trimming come from the DNA. Among fewer than 250,000 clones listed, about 80% were seen once. Participants had their cohort set by participant-reported clinical history. Two negative PCRs, clearance, or symptom resolution were required of recovered Cohort 3 donors. This TCR derives from a man aged 60-69 years who had recovered from COVID-19. Specimen: PBMCs or T cells enriched from blood (not recorded which).

The DNA of the CDR3 is TGTGCCAGCAGCTTGGCCAGGGGTCGGGGCAATCAGCCCCAGCATTTT. The encoded protein is CASSLARGRGNQPQHF. The chain is built from TRBV5-8 and TRBJ1-5; D might be TRBD1 (6 bases). The CDR3 totals 16 residues. Germline lookup yields CDR1 SGHTS and CDR2 YDEGEE. V shed 0 bases and J shed 2 bases, with 12 bases lying between them.